These 16 T cell receptor beta chains were all obtained from the same sample, sequenced in a study of CD8 T cells in ankylosing spondylitis. The study's findings and limits: Fewer than 10 highly homologous variants made up a TCR beta motif that seemed to typify ankylosing spondylitis blood.

TCRdb ran MiXCR on the 5' RACE reads and lists one entry per CDR3 protein. The top ten hold approximately 1% of the sample, which has roughly 450,000 distinct CDR3 sequences, 25% to 30% seen once. Antigens of these TCRs are unknown. The specimen was blood, either unsorted or a sorted T cell fraction (not recorded which). These receptors were taken from a male donor with ankylosing spondylitis.

The chain combines TRBV18 with TRBJ2-7, with 15 nucleotides matching TRBD2. Per the germline V gene, CDR1 is KGHSH and CDR2 is LQKENI. V was pared by 3 bases and J by 1 base, with 7 bases of the junction left unmatched. The CDR3 length is 18 residues. The CDR3 nucleotides read TGTGCCAGCTCACCTCGAGGACTAGCGGGAGGGCTGTCCTACGAGCAGTACGTC. Translating gives CASSPRGLAGGLSYEQYV.

The table lists this clonotype with a few counts. The CDR3 DNA sequence: TGTGCCAGCGGTATAGCAGGAAACAAAGGAGATACGCAGTATTTT. It specifies CASGIAGNKGDTQYF. The V and J genes are TRBV9 and TRBJ2-3; D unresolved. CDR3 size: 15 residues. From germline, CDR1 is SGDLS and CDR2 YYNGEE. Trimming removed 7 bases at V and 5 bases at J, with 20 bases between. The variable domain in full, with the rest retrieved from reference TRBV9 and TRBJ2-3, is DSGVTQTPKHLITATGQRVTLRCSPRSGDLSVYWYQQSLDQGLQFLIQYYNGEERAKGNILERFSAQQFPDLHSELNLSSLELGDSALYFCASGIAGNKGDTQYFGPGTRLTVL.

The V call is TRBV5-1, the J call TRBJ1-3; 9 bases match TRBD1. Unmatched junction bases numbered 7, after V lost 3 bases and J lost 3 bases. The CDR3 sequence is 16 residues long. Germline loops: CDR1 SGHRS, CDR2 YFSETQ. The CDR3 region is CASSSPGTGIGNTIYF. The DNA for the CDR3 is TGCGCCAGCAGCTCCCCGGGGACAGGGATTGGAAACACCATATATTTT.

The chain joins TRBV11-2 to TRBJ2-3; D may be TRBD2 (5 bases). The CDR3 covers 12 residues. Per the germline V gene, CDR1 is SGHAT and CDR2 is FQNNGV. Deletions cut 5 bases from V and 5 bases from J, with 8 bases between. The CDR3 DNA is TGTGCCAGCAGCGCCGGAGGAGATACGCAGTATTTT. The encoded protein is CASSAGGDTQYF.

The rearrangement uses TRBV24-1 and TRBJ2-2; possible D gene TRBD2, 6 bases. Trimming pared 4 bases from V and 3 bases from J, leaving 20 bases between. This CDR3 is built from 18 residues. Germline CDR1 and CDR2: KGHDR and SFDVKD. The CDR3 DNA reads as TGTGCCACCAGTGACGACAGAGGGGTTAGCGGTTACACCGGGGAGCTGTTTTTT. It codes for CATSDDRGVSGYTGELFF.

This chain connects TRBV29-1 to TRBJ1-1; possibly TRBD1 for D (5 bases). The CDR3 has 13 residues. Trimming removed 7 bases from V and 0 bases from J, with 12 bases in between. Germline CDR1 reads SQVTM; CDR2 reads ANQGSEA. The CDR3 here is CSARQTMNTEAFF. DNA of the CDR3: TGCAGCGCACGACAGACCATGAACACTGAAGCTTTCTTT.

The J gene is TRBJ2-5, the V gene TRBV10-3; TRBD1 matches at 9 bases. The CDR3 loop spans 15 amino acids. The V gene's germline CDR1 is ENHRY and CDR2 SYGVKD. V shed 6 bases and J 2 bases; nucleotides not matched to a gene: 7. The CDR3 sequence is CAISRGQGSQETQYF. CDR3 coding DNA: TGTGCCATCAGCCGAGGACAGGGGTCTCAAGAGACCCAGTACTTC.

Worth noting for this clonotype: Sequence at one end of the junction differs from germline and may be a read error. The V call is TRBV7-9, the J call TRBJ1-6; D possibly corresponds to TRBD1 (6 bases). This CDR3 spans 15 amino acids. The germline gives CDR1 SEHNR, CDR2 FQNEAQ (reference sequence). The CDR3 nucleotides are TGTGCCAGCAGCTTAGTAACAGGGTATAGTTCACCCCTCCACTTT. As protein: CASSLVTGYSSPLHF.

The chain joins TRBV2 to TRBJ1-5, with D unclear. CDR1 is SNHLY and CDR2 is FYNNEI in the germline V gene. This CDR3 is 14 amino acids long. Trimming took 7 bases from V and 11 from J, leaving 21 bases between them. The CDR3 region is CASTGARQVLTQHF. The CDR3, as DNA: TGTGCCAGCACGGGCGCCCGACAAGTTCTGACCCAGCATTTT. Drawing the rest from reference TRBV2 and TRBJ1-5, the complete variable domain is EPEVTQTPSHQVTQMGQEVILRCVPISNHLYFYWYRQILGQKVEFLVSFYNNEISEKSEIFDDQFSVERPDGSNFTLKIRSTKLEDSAMYFCASTGARQVLTQHFGDGTRLSIL.

J is TRBJ2-7 and V is TRBV5-1; 7 bases align to TRBD2. CDR1 SGHRS and CDR2 YFSETQ come from the germline V gene. The ends lost 3 bases at V and 7 bases at J; junction bases unmatched: 10. This CDR3 comprises 14 residues. Here the CDR3 reads CASSWAGDEAEQYF. The CDR3 region has the DNA TGCGCCAGCAGCTGGGCGGGAGACGAGGCTGAGCAGTACTTC.

This clonotype was detected many times. CDR3 sequence reads: CASSFQLQTQYF. In nucleotides, the CDR3 is TGTGCCAGCAGTTTCCAACTCCAGACCCAGTACTTC. This chain connects TRBV12-3 or TRBV12-4 to TRBJ2-5; D gene uncertain. The CDR3 spans 12 residues. The V and J ends lost 3 bases and 6 bases respectively, with 8 bases between them.

CDR3 amino acids: CASSLGWASTGELFF. CDR3 nucleotide sequence: TGTGCCAGCAGCTTAGGGTGGGCGTCCACCGGGGAGCTGTTTTTT. This chain links TRBV7-7 with TRBJ2-2, with unresolved D. The CDR3 loop spans 15 amino acids. Germline lookup yields CDR1 SSHAT and CDR2 FNYEAQ (reference sequence). Trimming shortened V by 1 base and J by 4 bases, and 10 bases separated the two germline ends.

This rearrangement joins TRBV5-5 to TRBJ1-6, with D tentatively TRBD1 (6 bases). The V and J ends lost 3 bases and 10 bases respectively, with 17 bases between them. The CDR3 spans 15 residues. Germline V CDR1 and CDR2: SGHKS, YYEKEE (reference sequence). This CDR3 reads CASSSRVPGESPLHF. Written as DNA, the CDR3 is TGTGCCAGCAGCTCCCGGGTCCCAGGGGAGTCACCCCTCCACTTT.

CDR3 sequence: CASSLGLAGGLRSGNEQFF. DNA of the CDR3: TGTGCCAGCAGTTTAGGCCTAGCGGGAGGGTTAAGGTCTGGCAATGAGCAGTTCTTC. The chain joins TRBV12-3 or TRBV12-4 to TRBJ2-1; 12 positions agree with TRBD2. The length of the CDR3 is 19 residues. V shed 1 base and J 6 bases; nucleotides not matched to a gene: 13.

This chain joins TRBV5-1 and TRBJ2-4; TRBD1 aligns across 7 bases. Trimming cost V 5 bases and J 8 bases; bases outside gene matches: 7. Per the germline V gene, CDR1 is SGHRS and CDR2 is YFSETQ. CDR3 length: 13 residues. The CDR3 bases are TGCGCCAGCAGTATAGGGGGCATGGACATTCAGTACTTC. Its translation: CASSIGGMDIQYF.

This clonotype was counted a few times. The chain employs TRBV5-1 and TRBJ2-3, with unresolved D. This CDR3 is built from 14 residues. V lost 0 bases and J lost 7, with 12 bases in between. The V gene's germline CDR1 is SGHRS and CDR2 YFSETQ. The CDR3 reads CASSLEVLVNTQYF. As DNA, the CDR3 is TGCGCCAGCAGCTTGGAGGTATTAGTCAATACGCAGTATTTT.